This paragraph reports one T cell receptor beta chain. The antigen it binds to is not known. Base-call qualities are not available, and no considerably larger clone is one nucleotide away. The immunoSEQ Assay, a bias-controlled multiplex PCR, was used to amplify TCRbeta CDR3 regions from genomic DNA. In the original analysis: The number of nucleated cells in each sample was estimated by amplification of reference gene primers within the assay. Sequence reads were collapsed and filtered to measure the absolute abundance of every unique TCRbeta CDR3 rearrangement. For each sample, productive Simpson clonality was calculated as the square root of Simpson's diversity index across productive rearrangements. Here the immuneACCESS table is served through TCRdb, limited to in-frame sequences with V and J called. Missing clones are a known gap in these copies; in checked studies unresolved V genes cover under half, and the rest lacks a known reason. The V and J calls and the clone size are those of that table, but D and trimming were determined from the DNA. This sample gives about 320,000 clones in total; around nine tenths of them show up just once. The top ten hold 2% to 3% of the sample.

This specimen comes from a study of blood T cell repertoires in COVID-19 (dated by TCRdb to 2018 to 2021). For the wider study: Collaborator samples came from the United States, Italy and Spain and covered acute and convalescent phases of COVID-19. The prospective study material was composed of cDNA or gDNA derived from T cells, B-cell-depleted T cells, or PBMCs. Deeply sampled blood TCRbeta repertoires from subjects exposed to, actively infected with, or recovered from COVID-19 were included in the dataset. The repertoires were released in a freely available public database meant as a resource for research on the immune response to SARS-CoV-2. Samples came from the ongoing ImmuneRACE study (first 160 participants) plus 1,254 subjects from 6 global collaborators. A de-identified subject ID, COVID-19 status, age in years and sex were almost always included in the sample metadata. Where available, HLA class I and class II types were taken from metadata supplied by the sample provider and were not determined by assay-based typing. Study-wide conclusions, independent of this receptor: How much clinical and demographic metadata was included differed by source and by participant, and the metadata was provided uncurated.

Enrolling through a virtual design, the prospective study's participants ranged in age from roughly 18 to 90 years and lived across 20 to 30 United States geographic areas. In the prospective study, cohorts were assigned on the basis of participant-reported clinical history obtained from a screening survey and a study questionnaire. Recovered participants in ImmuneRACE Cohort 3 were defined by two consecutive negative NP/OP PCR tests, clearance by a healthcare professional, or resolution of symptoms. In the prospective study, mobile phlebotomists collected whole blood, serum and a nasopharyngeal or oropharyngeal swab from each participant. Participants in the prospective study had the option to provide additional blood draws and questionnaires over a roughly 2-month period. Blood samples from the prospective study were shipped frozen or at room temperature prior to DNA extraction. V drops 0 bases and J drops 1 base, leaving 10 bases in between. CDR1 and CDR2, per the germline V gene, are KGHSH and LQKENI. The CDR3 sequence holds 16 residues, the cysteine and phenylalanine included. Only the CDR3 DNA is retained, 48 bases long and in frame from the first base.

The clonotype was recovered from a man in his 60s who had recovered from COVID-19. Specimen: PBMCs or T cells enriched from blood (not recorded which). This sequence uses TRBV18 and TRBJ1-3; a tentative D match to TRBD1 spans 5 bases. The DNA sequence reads TGTGCCAGCTCACCACCAGGGGCTAATTCTGGAAACACCATATATTTT. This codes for CASSPPGANSGNTIYF.